This is a list of T cell receptor beta chains from one sample in a study of cytomegalovirus exposure and HLA in healthy donors. Method: immunoSEQ multiplex PCR; TCRdb's copy keeps in-frame clones and lacks some. The sample yields about 97,000 clones, roughly three quarters seen once. The sample comprised PBMCs. The receptors come from a male donor in good health and CMV-seropositive. The CDR3 runs from the conserved cysteine through the conserved F or W. D genes are given only for firm matches. Size is stated for part of the rows, as once, few or many counts, or as a class when the clone is expanded.

>14|TRBV6-5|TRBJ2-7|.|once
TGTGCCAGCAGTTACTCCGAACGGTTGTACGAGCAGTACTTC
CASSYSERLYEQYF
>15|TRBV19|TRBJ1-2|.|.
TGTGCCAGTACGCCAGGTGTGGGGCCCAACTATGGCTACACCTTC
CASTPGVGPNYGYTF
>15|TRBV6-1|TRBJ1-3|.|.
TGTGCCAGCAGTGAAAGGGGGTTCTCTGGAAACACCATATATTTT
CASSERGFSGNTIYF
>15|TRBV27|TRBJ1-2|TRBD1|once
TGTGCCAGCAGCCTCGGACAGGGAGCTAACTATGGCTACACCTTC
CASSLGQGANYGYTF
>16|TRBV5-1|TRBJ2-7|TRBD1|.
TGCGCCAGCAGCTTGCCCCGGGACAGTGGGGACTACGAGCAGTACTTC
CASSLPRDSGDYEQYF
>14|TRBV5-4|TRBJ1-1|.|.
TGTGCCAGCAGCTTGGCCCCCCGGAACACTGAAGCTTTCTTT
CASSLAPRNTEAFF
>15|TRBV4-3|TRBJ2-3|.|.
TGCGCCAGCAGCCCCGATGGCTCACGCACAGATACGCAGTATTTT
CASSPDGSRTDTQYF
>13|TRBV9|TRBJ1-5|.|few
TGTGCCAGCAGCCGGGATAGCAATCAGCCCCAGCATTTT
CASSRDSNQPQHF
>14|TRBV4-3|TRBJ2-5|.|.
TGCGCCAGCAGCCAAGAGGACAGCCAAGAGACCCAGTACTTC
CASSQEDSQETQYF
>14|TRBV4-2|TRBJ2-2|.|.
TGTGCCAGCAGCCAAGTAACCAGCACCGGGGAGCTGTTTTTT
CASSQVTSTGELFF
>17|TRBV21-1|TRBJ2-1|.|.
TGTGCCAGCAGCAAAGCGACTATCTGGGGGGGGCTCAATGAGCAGTTCTTC
CASSKATIWGGLNEQFF
>15|TRBV5-1|TRBJ2-2|.|.
TGCGCCAGCAGACTTACCGGGGGAAACACCGGGGAGCTGTTTTTT
CASRLTGGNTGELFF
>13|TRBV12-5|TRBJ2-7|TRBD1|.
TGTGCTAGTGGGCGAACTTCAGGGGGCGAGCAGTACTTC
CASGRTSGGEQYF
>12|TRBV11-2|TRBJ1-2|.|.
TGTGCCAGCAGCGTTTGGAGCGATGGCTACACCTTC
CASSVWSDGYTF
>16|TRBV7-9|TRBJ1-4|TRBD1|.
TGTGCCAGCAGTCATCCCCCCGGGACAGGGATCGAAAAACTGTTTTTT
CASSHPPGTGIEKLFF
>18|TRBV29-1|TRBJ2-1|.|.
TGCAGCGTTGAAGATTACCAGGGGTTGCTTAGCTCCTACAATGAGCAGTTCTTC
CSVEDYQGLLSSYNEQFF
>15|TRBV6-6|TRBJ1-5|TRBD1|.
TGTGCCAGCAGGTCCGGGACAGGGGATAATCAGCCCCAGCATTTT
CASRSGTGDNQPQHF
>16|TRBV2|TRBJ2-1|TRBD2|.
TGTGCCAGCACTGGGACTAGCGGGGAGTACTACAATGAGCAGTTCTTC
CASTGTSGEYYNEQFF
>15|TRBV9|TRBJ1-1|.|.
TGTGCCAGCAGCGGACCCTCGACAGGGAACACTGAAGCTTTCTTT
CASSGPSTGNTEAFF
>13|TRBV29-1|TRBJ1-5|TRBD1|.
TGCAGCGTCGGACAGGGCGGCAATCAGCCCCAGCATTTT
CSVGQGGNQPQHF
>18|TRBV9|TRBJ2-3|TRBD2|.
TGTGCCAGCAGCGCCACGGGACTAGCGGGGCATAGCACAGATACGCAGTATTTT
CASSATGLAGHSTDTQYF
>14|TRBV18|TRBJ2-7|.|.
TGTGCCAGCTCACCGGTAGGACAGTCGGGCGAGCAGTACTTC
CASSPVGQSGEQYF
>15|TRBV14|TRBJ1-2|.|few
TGTGCCAGCAGCCAAGGCGGGAACCGTTACTATGGCTACACCTTC
CASSQGGNRYYGYTF
>16|TRBV5-1|TRBJ1-1|.|once
TGCGCCAGCAGCCGCGTACAGGGCAGGACCAACACTGAAGCTTTCTTT
CASSRVQGRTNTEAFF
>13|TRBV7-2|TRBJ2-3|TRBD1|.
TGTGCCAGCAGCTTTCCGGGACAGGGTACGCAGTATTTT
CASSFPGQGTQYF
>15|TRBV4-1|TRBJ2-7|.|.
TGCGCCAGCAGCCAAGTGTCTATACCCTCCTACGAGCAGTACTTC
CASSQVSIPSYEQYF
>17|TRBV30|TRBJ1-4|.|.
TGTGCCTGGAGTTCAGGACAGAGTGGAGCAACTAATGAAAAACTGTTTTTT
CAWSSGQSGATNEKLFF
>14|TRBV27|TRBJ1-2|.|.
TGTGCCAGCAGTATTCGGGGGAGGAACTATGGCTACACCTTC
CASSIRGRNYGYTF
>13|TRBV10-3|TRBJ2-7|TRBD1|.
TGTGCCATCACTCGGGGACAGGACTACGAGCAGTACTTC
CAITRGQDYEQYF
>16|TRBV6-5|TRBJ2-5|TRBD2|once
TGTGCCAGCAGTTTGTACAGCGGGGGGGCCCTAGAGACCCAGTACTTC
CASSLYSGGALETQYF
>18|TRBV4-1|TRBJ2-5|TRBD2|.
TGCGCCAGCAGCCAAGAGACGCTAGCGGGGGGGGTACAAGAGACCCAGTACTTC
CASSQETLAGGVQETQYF
>19|TRBV29-1|TRBJ2-3|TRBD2|once
TGCAGCGTTGTGGCGACGAGGAGCGGGACTAGCTCCCCCACAGATACGCAGTATTTT
CSVVATRSGTSSPTDTQYF
>15|TRBV7-9|TRBJ2-7|.|.
TGTGCCAGCAGCTTAGCGCTGCAGGGCCCAAGGGAGCAGTACTTC
CASSLALQGPREQYF
>16|TRBV29-1|TRBJ2-2|TRBD2|.
TGCAGCGTTTCATATAGCGGGGGGGCGGGCACCGGGGAGCTGTTTTTT
CSVSYSGGAGTGELFF
>13|TRBV7-9|TRBJ2-7|.|few
TGTGCCAGCACCCCTCCGGGCTCCTACGAGCAGTACTTC
CASTPPGSYEQYF
>16|TRBV4-1|TRBJ2-7|TRBD1|.
TGCGCCAGCAGCCGGGAGGACAGGGGGCTCTTGAGCGAGCAGTACTTC
CASSREDRGLLSEQYF
>15|TRBV2|TRBJ1-6|TRBD1|.
TGTGCCAGCGTGGGACAGGACCTCTATAATTCACCCCTCCACTTT
CASVGQDLYNSPLHF
>13|TRBV19|TRBJ2-4|TRBD1|.
TGTGCCAGTAGCCGACAGGGTAAAAACATTCAGTACTTC
CASSRQGKNIQYF
>17|TRBV15|TRBJ2-5|.|.
TGTGCCACCAGCAGAGATCTGGTCGGGGGAAGCCAAGAGACCCAGTACTTC
CATSRDLVGGSQETQYF
>13|TRBV30|TRBJ1-3|.|.
TGTGCCTGGAGTGTACTTGGTTTCGACACCATATATTTT
CAWSVLGFDTIYF
>14|TRBV5-1|TRBJ1-1|.|many
TGCGCCAGCAGCTTGGAGATGGGGGCTGACGAAGCTTTCTTT
CASSLEMGADEAFF
>16|TRBV7-8|TRBJ2-2|.|.
TGTGCCAGCAGCTTGCAGGGTTTTTCGAACACCGGGGAGCTGTTTTTT
CASSLQGFSNTGELFF
>11|TRBV29-1|TRBJ2-7|.|.
TGCAGCGCTGGACACGACTACGAGCAGTACTTC
CSAGHDYEQYF
>15|TRBV29-1|TRBJ2-5|.|.
TGCAGCGTTGAAATTCTGGCGGGGTTGCAAGAGACCCAGTACTTC
CSVEILAGLQETQYF
>12|TRBV14|TRBJ1-2|.|.
TGTGCCAGCAGCCACGGGGTCGGTGGCTACACCTTC
CASSHGVGGYTF
>13|TRBV27|TRBJ1-1|.|.
TGTGCCAGCAGTTTAATCGGTTACACTGAAGCTTTCTTT
CASSLIGYTEAFF
>13|TRBV5-5|TRBJ2-2|TRBD1|.
TGTGCCAGCAGCGACAGGGCCCGCGGGGAGCTGTTTTTT
CASSDRARGELFF
>14|TRBV5-1|TRBJ1-5|TRBD1|.
TGCGCCAGCAGCACGGGACAGAACAATCAGCCCCAGCATTTT
CASSTGQNNQPQHF
>15|TRBV7-2|TRBJ2-1|TRBD2|.
TGTGCCAGCAGCTTAACCAGCGGGGTGTACAATGAGCAGTTCTTC
CASSLTSGVYNEQFF
>14|TRBV5-6|TRBJ2-7|TRBD1|.
TGTGCCAGCAGCTTGGGGGACAGTTCCTACGAGCAGTACTTC
CASSLGDSSYEQYF
>15|TRBV5-1|TRBJ2-5|TRBD1|.
TGCGCCAGCAGCTTGGTTGTGACAGGGGGAGAGACCCAGTACTTC
CASSLVVTGGETQYF
>13|TRBV30|TRBJ1-6|.|.
TGTGCCGGAACCGGGACAAGAAATTCACCCCTCCACTTT
CAGTGTRNSPLHF